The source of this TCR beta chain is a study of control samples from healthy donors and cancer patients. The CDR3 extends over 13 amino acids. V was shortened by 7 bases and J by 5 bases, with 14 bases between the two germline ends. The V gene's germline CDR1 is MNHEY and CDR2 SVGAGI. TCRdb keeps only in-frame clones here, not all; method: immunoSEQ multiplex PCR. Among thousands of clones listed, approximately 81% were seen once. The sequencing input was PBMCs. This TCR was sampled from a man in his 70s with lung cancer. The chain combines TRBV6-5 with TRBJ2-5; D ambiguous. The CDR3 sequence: CASTALGRETQYF. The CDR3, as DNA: TGTGCCAGCACCGCCCTTGGCCGGGAGACCCAGTACTTC.